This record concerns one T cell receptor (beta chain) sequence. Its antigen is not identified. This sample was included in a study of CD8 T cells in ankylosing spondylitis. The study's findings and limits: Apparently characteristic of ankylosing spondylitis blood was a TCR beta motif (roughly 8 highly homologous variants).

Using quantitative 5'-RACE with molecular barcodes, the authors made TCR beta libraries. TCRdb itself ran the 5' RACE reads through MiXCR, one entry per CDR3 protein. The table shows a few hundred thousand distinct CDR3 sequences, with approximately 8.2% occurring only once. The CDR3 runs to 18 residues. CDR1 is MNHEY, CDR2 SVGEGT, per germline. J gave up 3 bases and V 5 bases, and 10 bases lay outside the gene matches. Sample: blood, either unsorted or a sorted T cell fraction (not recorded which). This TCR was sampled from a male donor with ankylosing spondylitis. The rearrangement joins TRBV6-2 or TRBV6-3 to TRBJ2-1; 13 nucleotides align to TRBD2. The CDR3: CASSTLAGGRGNYNEQFF. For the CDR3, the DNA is TGTGCCAGCAGTACACTAGCGGGAGGGCGGGGGAACTACAATGAGCAGTTCTTC.